This entry is about one TCR beta chain. This clonotype was counted many times. Its binding antigen is unknown. No quality values exist for individual bases; no much larger clone is one base distant. The sample belongs to a study of T cells in Graves' hyperthyroidism and ophthalmopathy (dated by TCRdb to 2018 to 2020). The study in broad terms: Peripheral blood samples were taken at initial diagnosis, before any treatment was given. To identify TCR V-J signatures that set the groups apart, the researchers used a discovery cohort of 90 to 100 patients, made up of around 40 with Graves' ophthalmopathy and about 60 with stable Graves' hyperthyroidism. An independent validation cohort of under 20 hyperthyroidism patients and 17 patients who later progressed to ophthalmopathy tested prospective prediction of ophthalmopathy. The roughly 100 discovery patients were randomly divided into training and test sets at a 7:3 ratio. In addition, the study compared T-cell repertoires in thyroid tissue and in blood from several Graves' hyperthyroidism patients. Once sampling was done, hyperthyroidism patients were given methimazole at a starting dose of 30 mg daily, whereas ophthalmopathy patients were given high-dose intravenous methylprednisolone. The paper reports TCR Vbeta CDR3 sequencing of approximately 130 peripheral blood samples: around 45 ophthalmopathy, fewer than 80 hyperthyroidism and approximately 17 progressor patients.

Amplification of TCR beta CDR3 regions was carried out from RNA transcripts. For the first round of RT-PCR on the TCR CDR3, the HTBI primer set was used together with the Qiagen OneStep RT-PCR kit. The libraries were constructed in a second round of multiplex PCR and then size-selected and purified. Paired-end sequencing of the libraries was performed with 100 bp reads on an Illumina HiSeq2000. In the original analysis: SOAPnuke was used to process the raw data, with reads discarded if the reads contained adapters or uncalled bases, had a mean Phred below 15, or lacked an exact constant-primer or identifier match. High-quality paired reads were merged with COPE v1.2.5, and unique nucleotide sequences were defined as clonotypes. MiTCR v1.1 was used to align clonotypes to the IMGT TRBV, TRBD and TRBJ reference segments. The analysis included only V-J combinations with a frequency above 0.0001, which together covered about 99% of the repertoires. A TCS score was defined as the ratio between F50 (clonal expansion) and ExV (chaos), using BLOSUM62-based TCRdist between CDR3 peptides within each V-J. Welch's t-statistics and random forest reduced some 510 V-J features to some 14, which were used in a naive Bayes classifier (R e1071). TCRdb itself trimmed the public reads at Q25 with fastp, ran MiXCR and retained productive beta chains. Rows with one shared CDR3 protein collapse into an entry with the most common genes and DNA. These V and J calls derive from TCRdb rather than the authors' analysis. A total of 500,000 to 650,000 distinct CDR3 sequences appear in this sample, less than 15% of them only once. Approximately 15% of the sample is held by the ten biggest clonotypes.

The paper's findings and limits, for the study overall: Sample size was not statistically predetermined, and investigators were not blinded to group allocation. A 13 V-J signature model separated ophthalmopathy from stable hyperthyroidism, with around 88% sensitivity and about 81% specificity in cross-validation and 80%/75% in testing. Most expanded thyroid clonotypes (frequency above 0.001) were also found in blood, which suggests that blood repertoires may mirror thyroid immune responses. In validation, the model predicted progression to ophthalmopathy a median of 6.5 months before onset, with over 55% sensitivity and about 75% specificity.

Stable Graves' hyperthyroidism was defined as no progression to ophthalmopathy during 18 months of follow-up. Hyperthyroidism patients were newly diagnosed, with disease duration under 2 months, and aged 18 to 65 years. Patients with uncontrolled infections, other autoimmune diseases, pregnancy or lactation were excluded. Diagnoses were based on clinical symptoms, serum thyroxine and TRAb, thyroid ultrasound and orbital computed tomography. PBMCs were separated from approximately 9.9 ml of fresh peripheral blood using Ficoll-Paque density gradient centrifugation. Trizol reagent was used to extract total RNA, and RNA quality was then checked on an Agilent 2100 Bioanalyzer. The material sequenced was blood. This receptor was obtained from a woman in her 40s with Graves' hyperthyroidism.

The CDR3 corresponds to CASGSRGSRDEQYF. The base sequence is TGTGCCAGCGGCTCCAGGGGGTCTAGGGACGAGCAGTACTTC. Recombination linked TRBV11-1 to TRBJ2-7; TRBD1 aligns with 7 central bases. As encoded in the germline V gene (reference sequence), CDR1 is SGHAT while CDR2 is FQDESV. V ends up 8 bases short and J 5 bases short, with an unmatched junction base count of 12. The CDR3 covers 14 residues, taking in both the cysteine and the phenylalanine. Of the read, only the CDR3 DNA is kept; its 42 bases are in frame from base 1.